This TCR beta chain was obtained from a study of blood T cell repertoires in COVID-19. Study-level information: Sites in the United States, Italy and Spain provided acute and convalescent COVID-19 samples. PBMCs, B-cell-depleted T cells, or T cells were the source of the cDNA or gDNA that made up the material.

The V and J ends lost 11 bases and 2 bases respectively, with 15 bases between them. The CDR3 runs 13 residues. CDR1 is SNHLY, CDR2 FYNNEI, per germline. In the original workflow: Amplification of reference gene primers provided the estimated nucleated cell counts. Repertoires were generated with immunoSEQ multiplex PCR, while TCRdb's copy carries only in-frame clones and drops some. The DNA was the basis for D and trimming; V, J and clone size are from that table. The table includes over 200,000 clones, roughly 87% detected once. Sequencing was done on a sample of peripheral blood. The chain uses TRBV2 and TRBJ1-1, with no clear D. This receptor was identified in a man aged 40-50 years with active or convalescent COVID-19. The CDR3 coding sequence is TGTGCCGGGCTTTTGGAGGGCAACACTGAAGCTTTCTTT. Translation: CAGLLEGNTEAFF.